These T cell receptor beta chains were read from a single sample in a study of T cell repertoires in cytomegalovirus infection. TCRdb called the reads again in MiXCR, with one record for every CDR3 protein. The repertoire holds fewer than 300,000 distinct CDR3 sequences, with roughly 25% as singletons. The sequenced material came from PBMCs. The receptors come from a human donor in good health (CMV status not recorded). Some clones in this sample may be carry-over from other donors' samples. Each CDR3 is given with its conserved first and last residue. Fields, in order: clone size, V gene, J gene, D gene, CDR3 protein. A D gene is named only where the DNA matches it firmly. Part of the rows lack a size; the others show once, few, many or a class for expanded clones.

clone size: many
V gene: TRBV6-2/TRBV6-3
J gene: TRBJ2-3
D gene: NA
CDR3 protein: CASSYSTLRTDTQYF

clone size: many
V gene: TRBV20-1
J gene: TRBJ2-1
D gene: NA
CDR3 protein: CSARDVRGDEQFF

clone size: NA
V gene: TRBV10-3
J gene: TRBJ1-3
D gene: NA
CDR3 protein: CAISAGNTIYF

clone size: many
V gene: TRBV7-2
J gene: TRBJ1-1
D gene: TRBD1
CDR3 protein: CASSPQGDRVGAEAFF

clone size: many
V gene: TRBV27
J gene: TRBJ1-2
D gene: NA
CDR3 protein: CASSFLGQNYGYTF

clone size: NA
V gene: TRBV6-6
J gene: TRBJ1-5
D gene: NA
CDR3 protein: CASTDTSYSNQPQHF

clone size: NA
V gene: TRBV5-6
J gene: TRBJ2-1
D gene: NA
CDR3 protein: CASSFDWNEQFF

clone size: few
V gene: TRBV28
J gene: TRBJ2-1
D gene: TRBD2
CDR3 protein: CASSSRHGGSGRFTYNEQFF

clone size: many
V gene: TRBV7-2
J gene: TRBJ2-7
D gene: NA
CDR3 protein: CASSLGAGPTYEQYF

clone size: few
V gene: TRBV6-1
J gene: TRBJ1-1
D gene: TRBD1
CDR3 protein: CASSETGSETEAFF

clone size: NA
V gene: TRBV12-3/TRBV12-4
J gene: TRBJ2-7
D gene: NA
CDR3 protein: CASSSALRYEQYF

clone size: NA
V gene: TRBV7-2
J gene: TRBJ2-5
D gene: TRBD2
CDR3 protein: CASRQPGLAGGETQYF

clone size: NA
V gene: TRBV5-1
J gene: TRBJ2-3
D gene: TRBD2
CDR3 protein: CASSLLASGDFDTQYF

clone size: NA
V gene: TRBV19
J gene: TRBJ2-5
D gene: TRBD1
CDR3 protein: CASSDPGTGEETQYF

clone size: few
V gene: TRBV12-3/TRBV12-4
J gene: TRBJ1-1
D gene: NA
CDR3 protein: CASNVANTEAFF

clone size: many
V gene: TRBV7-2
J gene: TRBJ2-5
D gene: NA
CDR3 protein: CASSFVEETQYF

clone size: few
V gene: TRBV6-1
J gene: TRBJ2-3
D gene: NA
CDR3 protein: CASSPVGTFRTDTQYF

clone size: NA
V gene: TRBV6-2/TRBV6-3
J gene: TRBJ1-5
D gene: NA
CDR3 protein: CASSYRGPNQPQHF

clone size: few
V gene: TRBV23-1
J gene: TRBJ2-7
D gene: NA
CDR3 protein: CASSQSQGWGYYYYEQYF

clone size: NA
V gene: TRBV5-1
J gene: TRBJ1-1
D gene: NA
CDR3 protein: CASSFGGDLNTEAFF

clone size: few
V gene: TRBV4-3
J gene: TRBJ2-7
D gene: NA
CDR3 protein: CASSHGTSVDEQYF

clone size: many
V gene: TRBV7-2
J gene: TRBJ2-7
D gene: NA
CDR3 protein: CASSFLGNEQYF

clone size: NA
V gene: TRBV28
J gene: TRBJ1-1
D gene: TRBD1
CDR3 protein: CASSLPSPRDRDEWTEAFF

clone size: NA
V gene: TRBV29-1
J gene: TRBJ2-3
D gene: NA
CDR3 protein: CSVGKGTDTQYF

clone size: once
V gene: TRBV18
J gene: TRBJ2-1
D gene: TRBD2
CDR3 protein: CASSPRLAGVENEQFF

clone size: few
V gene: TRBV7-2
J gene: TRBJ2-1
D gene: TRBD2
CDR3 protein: CASSLVGGTSPYNEQFF

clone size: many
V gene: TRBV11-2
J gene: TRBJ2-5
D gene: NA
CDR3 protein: CASSRAAPETQYF

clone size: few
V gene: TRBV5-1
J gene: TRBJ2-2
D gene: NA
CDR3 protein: CASRLIEETGELFF

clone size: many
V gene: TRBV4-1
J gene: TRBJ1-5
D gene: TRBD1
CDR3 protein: CASSHGPGQGNQPQHF

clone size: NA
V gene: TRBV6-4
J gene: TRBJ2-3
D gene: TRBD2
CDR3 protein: CASSDTSGTDTQYF

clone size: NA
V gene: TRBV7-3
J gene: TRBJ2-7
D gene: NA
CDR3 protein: CASSLMVEREQYF

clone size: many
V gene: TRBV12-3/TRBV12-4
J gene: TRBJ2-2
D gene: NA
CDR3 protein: CASSPRAQNTGELFF

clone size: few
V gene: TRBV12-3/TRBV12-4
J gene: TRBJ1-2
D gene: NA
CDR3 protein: CASSFSSGVGYTF

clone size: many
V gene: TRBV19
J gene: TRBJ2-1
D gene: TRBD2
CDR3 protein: CASSMGTSAYNEQFF

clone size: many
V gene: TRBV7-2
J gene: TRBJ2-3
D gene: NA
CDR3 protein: CASSFMVDTQYF

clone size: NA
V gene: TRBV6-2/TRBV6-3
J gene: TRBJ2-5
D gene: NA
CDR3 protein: CASSYSRQGGETQYF

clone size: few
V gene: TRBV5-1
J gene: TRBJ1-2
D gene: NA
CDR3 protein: CASSFGPGDGYGYTF

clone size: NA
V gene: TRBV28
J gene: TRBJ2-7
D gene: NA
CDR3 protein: CASSSPAGLSSKQYF

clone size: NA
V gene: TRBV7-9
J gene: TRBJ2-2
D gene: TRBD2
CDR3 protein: CASASSGPTGELFF

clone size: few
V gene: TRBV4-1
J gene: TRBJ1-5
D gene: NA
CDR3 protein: CASSQVMGQPQHF

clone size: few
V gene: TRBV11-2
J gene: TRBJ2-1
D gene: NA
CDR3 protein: CASSSPGRADNNEQFF

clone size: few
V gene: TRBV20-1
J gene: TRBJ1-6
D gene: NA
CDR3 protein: CSARDRQGGAYNSPLHF

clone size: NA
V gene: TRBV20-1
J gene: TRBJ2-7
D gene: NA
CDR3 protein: CSARGEQGSSYEQYF

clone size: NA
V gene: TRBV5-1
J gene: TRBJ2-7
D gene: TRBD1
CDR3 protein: CASSPTGTGDSEQYF

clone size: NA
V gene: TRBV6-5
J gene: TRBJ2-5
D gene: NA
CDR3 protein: CASSYQPGKETQYF

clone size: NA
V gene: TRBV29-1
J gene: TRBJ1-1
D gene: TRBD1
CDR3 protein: CSVVAGGDTEAFF

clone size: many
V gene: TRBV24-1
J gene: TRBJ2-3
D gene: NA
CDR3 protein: CATSDLQNTQYF

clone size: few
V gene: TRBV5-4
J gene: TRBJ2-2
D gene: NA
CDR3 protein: CASSFGNSLNTGELFF

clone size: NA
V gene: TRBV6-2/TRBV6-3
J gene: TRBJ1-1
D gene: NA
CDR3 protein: CASSYRAVDTEAFF